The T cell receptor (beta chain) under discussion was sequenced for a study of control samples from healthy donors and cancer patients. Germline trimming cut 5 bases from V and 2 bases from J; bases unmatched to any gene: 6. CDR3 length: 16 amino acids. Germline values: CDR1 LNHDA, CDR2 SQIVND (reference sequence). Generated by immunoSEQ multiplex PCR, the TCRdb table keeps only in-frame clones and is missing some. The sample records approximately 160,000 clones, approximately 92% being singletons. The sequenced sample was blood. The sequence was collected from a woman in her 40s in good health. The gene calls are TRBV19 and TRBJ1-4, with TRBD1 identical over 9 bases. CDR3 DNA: TGTGCCAGTAGTCGGGACAGGGAGGGTACTAATGAAAAACTGTTTTTT. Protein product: CASSRDREGTNEKLFF.